This TCR beta chain was found in a study of blood T cells in healthy people across ages. Findings of the study overall: With naive T cell percentage, TCR beta diversity showed a strong correlation.

The sample, about 9.2 milliliters of peripheral blood, was drawn from each donor. PCR was performed a second time for about 7 to 11 cycles using a sample-barcoded 5' primer and a J-beta primer mix. Carrying 12 random nucleotides, a template-switch adaptor labeled each individual cDNA molecule. No fewer than 2.5 million CDR3-containing paired-end reads came from each sample. TCRdb processed the 5' RACE reads anew with MiXCR; each CDR3 protein has one entry. The data hold around 620,000 distinct CDR3 sequences, with about 25% observed a single time. Points on this clonotype: Its antigen is unidentified.

This sequence originates from an older woman in good health. The sequenced sample consisted of blood.

The CDR3 DNA is TGTGCCAGCATCCCACCGGCCACAGATACGCAGTATTTT. Translation: CASIPPATDTQYF. This chain joins TRBV6-1 and TRBJ2-3, with D unclear. CDR3 length: 13 amino acids. Trimming removed 7 bases at V and 2 bases at J, with 10 bases between. Germline V lookup: CDR1 MNHNS, CDR2 SASEGT.